This T cell receptor (beta chain) was identified during a study of Ad26.COV2.S vaccination and SARS-CoV-2 variants. In germline, CDR1 is ENHRY, CDR2 SYGVKD. The CDR3 is 14 amino acids. V lost 4 bases and J 2 bases, leaving 12 bases between the germline ends. General study results and limits: Total responses of T cells may have been underestimated by the analyses of TCR breadth and depth.

Repertoires were generated with immunoSEQ multiplex PCR, while TCRdb's copy carries only in-frame clones and drops some. Of a few hundred thousand clones listed, about 90% are singletons. As for this clone: Its antigen is unknown.

Treatment indicated: around 19 received Ad26.COV2.S at low or high dose, single or two shots; 5 received placebo; per-sample allocation not given. Day 63 after the first vaccine or placebo injection was the time point for sampling. An adult of 18-55 years in Boston served as donor. Vaccination used an Ad26 vector expressing Wuhan-strain SARS-CoV-2 spike. The sample was peripheral blood, taken in a trial of Ad26.COV2.S vaccine versus placebo. This clonotype was obtained from a person aged 18-65 years who received the Ad26.COV2.S COVID-19 vaccine or a placebo. The chain couples TRBV10-3 to TRBJ2-7; possible D gene TRBD1, 6 bases. In DNA form, the CDR3 reads TGTGCCATCAGTGGGCCCAGGGGCGCCTACGAGCAGTACTTC. It is translated as CAISGPRGAYEQYF.